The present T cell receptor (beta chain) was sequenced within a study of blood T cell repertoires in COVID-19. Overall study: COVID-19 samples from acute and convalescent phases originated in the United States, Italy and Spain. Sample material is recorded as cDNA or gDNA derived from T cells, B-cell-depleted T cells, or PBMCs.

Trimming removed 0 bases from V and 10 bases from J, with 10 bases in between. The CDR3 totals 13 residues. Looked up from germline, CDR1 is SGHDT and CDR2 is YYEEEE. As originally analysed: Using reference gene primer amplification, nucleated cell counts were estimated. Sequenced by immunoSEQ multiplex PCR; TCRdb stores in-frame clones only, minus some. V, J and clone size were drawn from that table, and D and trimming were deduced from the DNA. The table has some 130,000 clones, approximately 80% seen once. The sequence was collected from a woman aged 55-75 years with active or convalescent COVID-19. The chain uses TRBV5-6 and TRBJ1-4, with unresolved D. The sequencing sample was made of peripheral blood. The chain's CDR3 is CASSLGPRGKLFF. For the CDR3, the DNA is TGTGCCAGCAGCTTGGGGCCACGGGGAAAACTGTTTTTT.